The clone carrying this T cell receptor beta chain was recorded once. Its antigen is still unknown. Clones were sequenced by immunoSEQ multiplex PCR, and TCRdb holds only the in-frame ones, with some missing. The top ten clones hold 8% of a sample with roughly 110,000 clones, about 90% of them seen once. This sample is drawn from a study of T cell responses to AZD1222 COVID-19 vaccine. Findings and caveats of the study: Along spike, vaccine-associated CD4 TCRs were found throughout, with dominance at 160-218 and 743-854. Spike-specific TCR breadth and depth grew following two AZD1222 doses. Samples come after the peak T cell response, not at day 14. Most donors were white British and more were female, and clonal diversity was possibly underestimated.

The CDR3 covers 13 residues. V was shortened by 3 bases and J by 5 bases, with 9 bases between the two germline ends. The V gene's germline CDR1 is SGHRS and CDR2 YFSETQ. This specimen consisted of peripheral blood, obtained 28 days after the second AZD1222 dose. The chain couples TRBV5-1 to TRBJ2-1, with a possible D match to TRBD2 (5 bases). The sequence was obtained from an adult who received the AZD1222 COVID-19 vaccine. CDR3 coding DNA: TGCGCCAGCAGCTACTTGCGGGACAATGAGCAGTTCTTC. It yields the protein CASSYLRDNEQFF.